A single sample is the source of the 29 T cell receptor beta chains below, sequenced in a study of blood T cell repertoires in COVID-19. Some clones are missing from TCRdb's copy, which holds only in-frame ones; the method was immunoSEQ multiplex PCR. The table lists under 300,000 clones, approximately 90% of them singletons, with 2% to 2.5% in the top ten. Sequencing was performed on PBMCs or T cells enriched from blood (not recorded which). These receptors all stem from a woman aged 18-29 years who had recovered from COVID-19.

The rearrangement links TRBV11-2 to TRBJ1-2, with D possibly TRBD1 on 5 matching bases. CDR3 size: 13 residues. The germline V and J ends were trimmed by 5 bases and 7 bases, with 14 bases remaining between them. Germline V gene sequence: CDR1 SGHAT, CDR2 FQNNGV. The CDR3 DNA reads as TGTGCCAGCAGCGAAGGGGTACTCTCTGGCTACACCTTC. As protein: CASSEGVLSGYTF.

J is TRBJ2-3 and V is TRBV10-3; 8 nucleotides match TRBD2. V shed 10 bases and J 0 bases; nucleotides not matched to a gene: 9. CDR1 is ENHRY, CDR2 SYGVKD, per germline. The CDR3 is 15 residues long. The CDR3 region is CATAGLAGSTDTQYF. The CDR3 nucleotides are TGTGCCACCGCCGGCTTAGCGGGGAGCACAGATACGCAGTATTTT.

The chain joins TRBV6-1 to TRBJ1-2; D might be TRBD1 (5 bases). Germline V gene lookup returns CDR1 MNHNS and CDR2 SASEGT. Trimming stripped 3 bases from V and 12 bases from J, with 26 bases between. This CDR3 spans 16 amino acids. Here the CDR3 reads CASSEKGRIPPVGHTF. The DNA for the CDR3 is TGTGCCAGCAGTGAGAAGGGGCGAATTCCCCCGGTCGGCCACACCTTC.

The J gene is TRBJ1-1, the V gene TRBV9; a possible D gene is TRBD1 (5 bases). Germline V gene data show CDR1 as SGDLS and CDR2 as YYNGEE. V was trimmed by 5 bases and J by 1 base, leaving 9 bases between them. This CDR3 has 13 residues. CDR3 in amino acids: CASRETANTEAFF. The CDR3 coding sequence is TGTGCCAGCAGAGAGACAGCGAACACTGAAGCTTTCTTT.

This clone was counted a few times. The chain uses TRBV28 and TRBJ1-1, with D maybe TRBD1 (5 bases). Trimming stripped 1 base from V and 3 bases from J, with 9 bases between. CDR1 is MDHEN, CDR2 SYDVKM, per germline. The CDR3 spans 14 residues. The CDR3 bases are TGTGCCAGCAGTTTATTAGGGGTTGACACTGAAGCTTTCTTT. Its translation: CASSLLGVDTEAFF.

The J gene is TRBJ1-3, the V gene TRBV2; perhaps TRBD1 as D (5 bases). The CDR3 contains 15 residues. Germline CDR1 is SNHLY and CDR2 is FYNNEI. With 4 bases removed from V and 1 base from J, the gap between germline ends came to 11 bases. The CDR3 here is CASSGGRLSGNTIYF. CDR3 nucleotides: TGTGCCAGCAGTGGGGGCAGGCTATCTGGAAACACCATATATTTT.

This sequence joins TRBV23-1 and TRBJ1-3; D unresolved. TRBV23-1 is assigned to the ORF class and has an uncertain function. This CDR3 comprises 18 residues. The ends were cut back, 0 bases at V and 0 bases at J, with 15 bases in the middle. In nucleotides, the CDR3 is TGCGCCAGCAGTCAATCTCCGCAACAGCCGTACTCTGGAAACACCATATATTTT. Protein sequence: CASSQSPQQPYSGNTIYF.

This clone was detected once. The chain's CDR3 is CASAGALSTDTQYF. In nucleotides, the CDR3 is TGCGCCAGCGCGGGGGCCCTATCCACAGATACGCAGTATTTT. V is TRBV5-1 and J is TRBJ2-3; D perhaps matches TRBD2 (7 bases). The CDR3 contains 14 residues. Germline V CDR1 and CDR2: SGHRS, YFSETQ. The V end lost 7 bases, the J end lost 2 bases, and 14 bases lay between the germline ends.

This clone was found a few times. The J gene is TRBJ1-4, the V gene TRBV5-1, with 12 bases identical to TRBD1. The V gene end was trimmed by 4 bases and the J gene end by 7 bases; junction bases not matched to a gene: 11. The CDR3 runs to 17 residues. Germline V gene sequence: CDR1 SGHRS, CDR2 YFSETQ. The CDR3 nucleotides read TGCGCCAGCAGCCTACAGGGACAGGGGGCGCCAGGTGAAAAACTGTTTTTT. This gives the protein CASSLQGQGAPGEKLFF.

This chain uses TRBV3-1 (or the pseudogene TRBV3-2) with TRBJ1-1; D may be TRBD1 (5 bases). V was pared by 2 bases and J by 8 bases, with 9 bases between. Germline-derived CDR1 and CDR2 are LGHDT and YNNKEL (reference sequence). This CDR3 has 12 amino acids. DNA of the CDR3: TGTGCCAGCAGCCAACAGGGATTGGAAGCTTTCTTT. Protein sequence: CASSQQGLEAFF.

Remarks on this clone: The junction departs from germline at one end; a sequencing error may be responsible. This CDR3 is CASRKGALGNTIYF. In DNA, the CDR3 is TGCGCTAGCAGGAAGGGGGCTCTAGGAAACACCATATATTTT. This chain links TRBV23-1 with TRBJ1-3; 7 positions match TRBD1. TRBV23-1 is assigned to the ORF class and has an uncertain function. There are 14 residues in the CDR3.

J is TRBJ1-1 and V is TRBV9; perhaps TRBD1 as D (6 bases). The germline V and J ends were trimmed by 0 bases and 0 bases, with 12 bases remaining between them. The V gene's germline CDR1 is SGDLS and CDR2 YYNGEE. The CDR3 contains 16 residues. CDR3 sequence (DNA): TGTGCCAGCAGCGTAGGAGTAGGGGGATTGAACACTGAAGCTTTCTTT. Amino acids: CASSVGVGGLNTEAFF.

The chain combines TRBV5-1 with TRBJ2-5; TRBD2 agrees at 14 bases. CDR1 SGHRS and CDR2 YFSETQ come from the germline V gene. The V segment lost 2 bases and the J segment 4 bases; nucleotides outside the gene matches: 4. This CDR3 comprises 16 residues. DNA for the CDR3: TGCGCCAGCAGCTTCGGACTAGCGGGGGGTCCAGAGACCCAGTACTTC. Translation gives CASSFGLAGGPETQYF.

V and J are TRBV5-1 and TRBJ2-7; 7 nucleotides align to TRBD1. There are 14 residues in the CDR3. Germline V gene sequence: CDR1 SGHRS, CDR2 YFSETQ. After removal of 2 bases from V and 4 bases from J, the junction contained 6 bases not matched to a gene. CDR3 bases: TGCGCCAGCAGCTTAATGGCAGGGGGATACGAGCAGTACTTC. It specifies CASSLMAGGYEQYF.

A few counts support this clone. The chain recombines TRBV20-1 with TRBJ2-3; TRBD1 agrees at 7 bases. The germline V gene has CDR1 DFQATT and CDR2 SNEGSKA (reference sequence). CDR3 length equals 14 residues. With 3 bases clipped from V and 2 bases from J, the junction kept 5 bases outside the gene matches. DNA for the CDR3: TGCAGTGCTAGTATGGGGACAGCCACAGATACGCAGTATTTT. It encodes CSASMGTATDTQYF.

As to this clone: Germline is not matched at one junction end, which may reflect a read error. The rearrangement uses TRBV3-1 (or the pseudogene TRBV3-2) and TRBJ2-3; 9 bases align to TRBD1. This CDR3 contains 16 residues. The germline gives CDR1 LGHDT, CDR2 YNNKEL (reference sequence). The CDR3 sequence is CASSQAGQGTTDTQYF. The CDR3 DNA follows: TGTGCCAGCAGTCAAGCGGGACAGGGCACCACAGATACGCAGTATTTT.

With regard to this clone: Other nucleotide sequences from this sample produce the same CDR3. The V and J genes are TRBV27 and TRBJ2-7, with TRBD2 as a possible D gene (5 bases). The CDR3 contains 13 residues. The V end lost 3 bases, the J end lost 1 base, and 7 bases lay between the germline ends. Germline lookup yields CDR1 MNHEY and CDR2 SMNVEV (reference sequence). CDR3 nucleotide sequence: TGTGCCAGCAGTTTTCGGGGATCCTACGAGCAGTACTTC. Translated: CASSFRGSYEQYF.

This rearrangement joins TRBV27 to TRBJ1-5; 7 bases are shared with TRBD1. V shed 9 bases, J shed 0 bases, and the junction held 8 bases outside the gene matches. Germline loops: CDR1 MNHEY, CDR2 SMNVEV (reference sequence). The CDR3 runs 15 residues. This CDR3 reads CASREGAYSNQPQHF. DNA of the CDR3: TGTGCCAGTAGAGAGGGGGCTTATAGCAATCAGCCCCAGCATTTT.

The CDR3, as DNA: TGCGCCAGCAGTGGGGGACAGATTAATGAAAAACTGTTTTTT. Protein sequence: CASSGGQINEKLFF. V is TRBV5-1 and J is TRBJ1-4; 7 bases are shared with TRBD1. The CDR3 is 14 residues long. CDR1 and CDR2 from the germline V gene are SGHRS and YFSETQ. V trimming: 5 bases; J trimming: 4 bases; junction bases outside the gene matches: 5.

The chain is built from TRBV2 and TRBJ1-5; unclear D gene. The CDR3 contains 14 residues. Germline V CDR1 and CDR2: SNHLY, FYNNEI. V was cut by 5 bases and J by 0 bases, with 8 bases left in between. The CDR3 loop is CASSRVRSNQPQHF. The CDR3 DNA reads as TGTGCCAGCAGTCGAGTCCGTAGCAATCAGCCCCAGCATTTT.

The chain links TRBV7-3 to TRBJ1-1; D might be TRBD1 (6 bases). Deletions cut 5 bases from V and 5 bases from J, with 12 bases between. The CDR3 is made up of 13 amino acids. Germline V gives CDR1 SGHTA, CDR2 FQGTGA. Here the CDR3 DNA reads TGTGCCAGCAGCATAGACACAGGGACTGAAGCTTTCTTT. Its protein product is CASSIDTGTEAFF. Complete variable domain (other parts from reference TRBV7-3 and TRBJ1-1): GAGVSQTPSNKVTEKGKYVELRCDPISGHTALYWYRQSLGQGPEFLIYFQGTGAADDSGLPNDRFFAVRPEGSVSTLKIQRTERGDSAVYLCASSIDTGTEAFFGQGTRLTVV.

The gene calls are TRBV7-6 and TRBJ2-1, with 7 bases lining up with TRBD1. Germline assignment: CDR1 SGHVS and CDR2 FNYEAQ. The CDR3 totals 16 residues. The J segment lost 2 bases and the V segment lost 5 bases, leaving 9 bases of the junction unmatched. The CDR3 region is CASSPKGALTYNEQFF. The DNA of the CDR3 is TGTGCCAGCAGCCCCAAGGGGGCCTTAACCTACAATGAGCAGTTCTTC.

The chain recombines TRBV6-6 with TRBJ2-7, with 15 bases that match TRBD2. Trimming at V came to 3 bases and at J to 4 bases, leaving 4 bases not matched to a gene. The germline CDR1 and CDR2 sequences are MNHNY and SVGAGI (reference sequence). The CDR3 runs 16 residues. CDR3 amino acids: CASSYEGLAGGYEQYF. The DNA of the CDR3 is TGTGCCAGCAGTTATGAGGGACTAGCGGGGGGTTACGAGCAGTACTTC.

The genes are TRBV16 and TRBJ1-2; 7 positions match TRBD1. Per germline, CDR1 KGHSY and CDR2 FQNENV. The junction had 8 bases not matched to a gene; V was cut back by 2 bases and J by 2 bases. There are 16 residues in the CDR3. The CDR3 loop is CASSQKNRGLNYGYTF. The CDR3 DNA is TGTGCCAGCAGCCAAAAAAACAGGGGACTCAACTATGGCTACACCTTC.

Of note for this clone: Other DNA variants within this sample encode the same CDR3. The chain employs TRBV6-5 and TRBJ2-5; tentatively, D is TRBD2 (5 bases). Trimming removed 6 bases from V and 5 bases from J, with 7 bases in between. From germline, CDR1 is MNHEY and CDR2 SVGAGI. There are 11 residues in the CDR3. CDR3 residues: CASRRRETQYF. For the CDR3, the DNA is TGTGCCAGCAGGCGGAGGGAGACCCAGTACTTC.

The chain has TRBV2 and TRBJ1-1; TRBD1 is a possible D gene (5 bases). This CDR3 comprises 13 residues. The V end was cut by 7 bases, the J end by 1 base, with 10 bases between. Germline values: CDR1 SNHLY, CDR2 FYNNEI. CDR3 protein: CASKRQPNTEAFF. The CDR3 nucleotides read TGTGCCAGCAAGCGACAGCCGAACACTGAAGCTTTCTTT.

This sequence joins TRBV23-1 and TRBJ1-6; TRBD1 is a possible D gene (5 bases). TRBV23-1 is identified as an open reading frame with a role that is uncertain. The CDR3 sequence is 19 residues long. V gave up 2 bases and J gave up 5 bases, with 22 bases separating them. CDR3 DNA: TGCGCCAGCAGTCAACCTAAGGTCGCACAGGAATATGATAATTCACCCCTCCACTTT. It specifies CASSQPKVAQEYDNSPLHF.

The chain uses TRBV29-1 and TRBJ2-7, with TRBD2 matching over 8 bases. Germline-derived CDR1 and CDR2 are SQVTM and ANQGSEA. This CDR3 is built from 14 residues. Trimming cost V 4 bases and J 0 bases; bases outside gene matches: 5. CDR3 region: CSVADRGGSYEQYF. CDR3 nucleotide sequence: TGCAGCGTTGCCGACCGGGGGGGCTCCTACGAGCAGTACTTC.

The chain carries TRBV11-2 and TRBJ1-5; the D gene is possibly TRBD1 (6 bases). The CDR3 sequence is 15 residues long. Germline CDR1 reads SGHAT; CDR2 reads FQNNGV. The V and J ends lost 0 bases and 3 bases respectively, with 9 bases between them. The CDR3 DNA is TGTGCCAGCAGCTTAGACGGGACACCCAATCAGCCCCAGCATTTT. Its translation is CASSLDGTPNQPQHF.